This TCR beta chain derives from a study of T cell responses to AZD1222 COVID-19 vaccine. Across the study: Pooled samples include second doses given at about 4 or 12 weeks.

The CDR3 loop spans 16 amino acids. Trimming took 0 bases from V and 2 from J, leaving 14 bases between them. The V gene's germline CDR1 is MGHRA and CDR2 YSYEKL. Whole-study results and caveats: Females outnumbered males among donors, who were mostly white British; clonal diversity was possibly underestimated. Targeting of unmutated variant regions was reportedly seen in nearly half of spike-specific TCRs. At study baseline, merely six AZD1222 recipients were seropositive.

Clones were read by immunoSEQ multiplex PCR, and TCRdb kept only the in-frame ones, dropping some. The top ten clones hold over 4.5% of a sample with roughly 100,000 clones, 90% of them seen once. Comments on this clone: Its antigen is unknown.

The sequences come from peripheral blood, collected on day 0 of AZD1222 vaccination. This receptor was identified in an adult in good health. J is TRBJ2-7 and V is TRBV4-1, with D perhaps given as TRBD1 or TRBD2 (5 bases each). CDR3: CASSQEGTDPAYEQYF. CDR3 nucleotides: TGCGCCAGCAGCCAAGAAGGGACGGACCCTGCCTACGAGCAGTACTTC.